Following are 17 T cell receptor beta chains from one sample sequenced in a study of blood T cell repertoires in COVID-19. The protocol was immunoSEQ multiplex PCR, while the TCRdb copy is restricted to in-frame clones and leaves out a portion. The sample has fewer than 300,000 clones, approximately 83% seen once. The sequenced material came from peripheral blood. The source of these receptors is a woman in her forties or fifties who had recovered from COVID-19.

The chain carries TRBV6-2 or TRBV6-3 and TRBJ2-7, with TRBD1 identical over 11 bases. V lost 1 base, J lost 6 bases, and 11 bases stayed unmatched. CDR3 size: 17 residues. CDR1 is MNHEY, CDR2 SVGEGT, per germline. The CDR3 sequence: CASSYLRGQGAPVEQYF. CDR3 sequence (DNA): TGTGCCAGCAGTTACTTACGTGGACAGGGGGCGCCGGTCGAGCAGTACTTC.

The chain combines TRBV28 with TRBJ1-2; 7 positions match TRBD1. The CDR3 sequence is 14 residues long. The V gene end was trimmed by 5 bases and the J gene end by 8 bases; junction bases not matched to a gene: 11. Germline V CDR1 and CDR2: MDHEN, SYDVKM. The CDR3 nucleotides read TGTGCCAGCAGTCCCGAACGGACAGGACGGGGCTACACCTTC. Encoded protein: CASSPERTGRGYTF.

This clone turned up a few times. The V call is TRBV28, the J call TRBJ1-1, with TRBD1 as a possible D gene (6 bases). CDR1 and CDR2 (germline): MDHEN, SYDVKM. The V end lost 4 bases, the J end lost 5 bases, and 17 bases lay between the germline ends. The CDR3 is made up of 15 amino acids. The CDR3 coding sequence is TGTGCCAGCAGTTCGGCTGGGGGCTCGAGAACTGAAGCTTTCTTT. This translates into CASSSAGGSRTEAFF.

The V gene is TRBV2, the J gene TRBJ1-5; 8 nucleotides line up with TRBD1. The CDR3 runs 15 residues. V was pared by 6 bases and J by 0 bases, with 4 bases of the junction left unmatched. Germline V gives CDR1 SNHLY, CDR2 FYNNEI. DNA of the CDR3: TGTGCCAGCAGCACTGACAGGGGTAGCAATCAGCCCCAGCATTTT. Translation: CASSTDRGSNQPQHF.

The rearrangement uses TRBV7-9 and TRBJ2-5; 9 positions match TRBD2. The J segment lost 5 bases and the V segment lost 2 bases, leaving 12 bases of the junction unmatched. The CDR3 spans 17 residues. Germline-derived CDR1 and CDR2 are SEHNR and FQNEAQ (reference sequence). In nucleotides, the CDR3 is TGTGCCAGCAGCTTATCTAGGCGGGGGGGCCTGAGGGAGACCCAGTACTTC. Encoded protein: CASSLSRRGGLRETQYF.

The gene calls are TRBV28 and TRBJ1-5, with D possibly TRBD1 on 6 matching bases. The CDR3 totals 15 residues. Deletions cut 3 bases from V and 5 bases from J, with 14 bases between. Germline lookup yields CDR1 MDHEN and CDR2 SYDVKM. The CDR3 protein is CASSFTAGGYQPQHF. The CDR3 nucleotides read TGTGCCAGCAGTTTTACAGCGGGGGGCTATCAGCCCCAGCATTTT. The entire variable domain, with the rest obtained from reference TRBV28 and TRBJ1-5, is as follows: DVKVTQSSRYLVKRTGEKVFLECVQDMDHENMFWYRQDPGLGLRLIYFSYDVKMKEKGDIPEGYSVSREKKERFSLILESASTNQTSMYLCASSFTAGGYQPQHFGDGTRLSIL.

This clone has only a few counts. The V gene is TRBV4-2, the J gene TRBJ1-4, with D possibly being TRBD1 (5 bases). CDR3 length equals 14 residues. CDR1 and CDR2 from the germline V gene are LGHNA and YNFKEQ. V was shortened by 4 bases and J by 6 bases, with 12 bases between the two germline ends. The CDR3 sequence: CASSRTSGDEKLFF. Here the CDR3 DNA reads TGTGCCAGCAGCCGTACTTCGGGGGATGAAAAACTGTTTTTT.

This chain links TRBV9 with TRBJ2-3; the D gene is possibly TRBD2 (5 bases). V was pared by 3 bases and J by 2 bases, with 19 bases between. CDR1 is SGDLS and CDR2 is YYNGEE in the germline V gene. The CDR3 is made up of 17 amino acids. CDR3 amino acids: CASSGGYASSITDTQYF. The CDR3 nucleotides are TGTGCCAGCAGCGGAGGGTACGCTAGCAGTATCACAGATACGCAGTATTTT. Full variable domain (rest looked up from reference TRBV9 and TRBJ2-3): DSGVTQTPKHLITATGQRVTLRCSPRSGDLSVYWYQQSLDQGLQFLIQYYNGEERAKGNILERFSAQQFPDLHSELNLSSLELGDSALYFCASSGGYASSITDTQYFGPGTRLTVL.

The chain recombines TRBV5-8 with TRBJ1-2, with D maybe TRBD1 (6 bases). The germline gives CDR1 SGHTS, CDR2 YDEGEE. The CDR3 length is 14 residues. V was shortened by 5 bases and J by 4 bases, with 15 bases between the two germline ends. The CDR3 DNA sequence: TGTGCCAGCAGAAAACAGGGCGGAAGCTATGGCTACACCTTC. Residues: CASRKQGGSYGYTF.

This chain joins TRBV7-3 and TRBJ2-5, with TRBD1 matching 7 bases. V shed 3 bases and J 2 bases; nucleotides not matched to a gene: 0. This CDR3 has 13 residues. Germline values: CDR1 SGHTA, CDR2 FQGTGA. The CDR3 loop is CASSLDRQETQYF. The CDR3 region has the DNA TGTGCCAGCAGCTTGGACAGGCAAGAGACCCAGTACTTC. Variable domain in full (rest from reference TRBV7-3 and TRBJ2-5): GAGVSQTPSNKVTEKGKYVELRCDPISGHTALYWYRQSLGQGPEFLIYFQGTGAADDSGLPNDRFFAVRPEGSVSTLKIQRTERGDSAVYLCASSLDRQETQYFGPGTRLLVL.

The V call is TRBV2, the J call TRBJ2-7; TRBD2 matches 12 bases. The CDR3 totals 15 residues. The germline V gene encodes CDR1 SNHLY and CDR2 FYNNEI. With V trimmed by 0 bases and J by 7 bases, 4 bases remained unmatched. The CDR3: CASSEASSGRGEQYF. CDR3 coding DNA: TGTGCCAGCAGTGAAGCGTCTAGCGGGAGGGGAGAGCAGTACTTC.

CDR3 coding DNA: TGTGCCAGCAGCCATGACAGGGTATTTAACAATGAGCAGTTCTTC. It specifies CASSHDRVFNNEQFF. The rearrangement joins TRBV5-6 to TRBJ2-1, with TRBD1 matching 7 bases. The CDR3 covers 15 residues. CDR1 is SGHDT and CDR2 is YYEEEE in the germline V gene. V lost 4 bases, J lost 5 bases, and 9 bases stayed unmatched.

The genes are TRBV3-1 (or the pseudogene TRBV3-2) and TRBJ2-7; 10 nucleotides match TRBD1. The germline gives CDR1 LGHDT, CDR2 YNNKEL (reference sequence). Unmatched junction bases numbered 9, after V lost 5 bases and J lost 5 bases. The CDR3 consists of 15 residues. The CDR3: CASSVRQGANDEQYF. The CDR3 nucleotides read TGTGCCAGCAGCGTGCGACAGGGGGCTAACGACGAGCAGTACTTC.

The chain links TRBV3-1 (or the pseudogene TRBV3-2) to TRBJ2-7, with D perhaps TRBD2 (6 bases). The germline V and J ends were trimmed by 1 base and 3 bases, with 10 bases remaining between them. This CDR3 comprises 14 residues. Germline loops: CDR1 LGHDT, CDR2 YNNKEL (reference sequence). The CDR3 reads CASSQAGEIYEQYF. In DNA form, the CDR3 reads TGTGCCAGCAGCCAAGCGGGAGAGATCTACGAGCAGTACTTC.

This rearrangement joins TRBV28 to TRBJ1-5, with TRBD1 matching 7 bases. V shed 5 bases, J shed 0 bases, and the junction held 4 bases outside the gene matches. The CDR3 runs to 15 residues. From germline, CDR1 is MDHEN and CDR2 SYDVKM. CDR3 DNA sequence: TGTGCCAGCAGTCCGAACAGGGGTAGCAATCAGCCCCAGCATTTT. Translating gives CASSPNRGSNQPQHF.

This sequence joins TRBV30 and TRBJ1-5; D ambiguous. Trimming removed 2 bases at V and 7 bases at J, with 12 bases between. The germline V gene encodes CDR1 GTSNPN and CDR2 SVGIG (reference sequence). The length of the CDR3 is 13 residues. The CDR3 protein is CAWSHSLEQPQHF. The CDR3 DNA reads TGTGCCTGGAGTCACTCGCTTGAACAGCCCCAGCATTTT.

This chain connects TRBV27 to TRBJ2-1; 9 nucleotides match TRBD1. Germline-derived CDR1 and CDR2 are MNHEY and SMNVEV (reference sequence). With V trimmed by 6 bases and J by 13 bases, 10 bases remained unmatched. The CDR3 contains 13 residues. CDR3 protein: CASSITGTGYQFF. In nucleotides, the CDR3 is TGTGCCAGCAGCATAACCGGGACAGGGTATCAGTTCTTC.